This T cell receptor beta chain comes out of a study of T cell responses to AZD1222 COVID-19 vaccine. Produced via immunoSEQ multiplex PCR; TCRdb's table is partial and in-frame only. This sample has 90,000 to 95,000 clones, with 91% found just once. Trimming shortened V by 7 bases and J by 3 bases, and 13 bases separated the two germline ends. Germline assignment: CDR1 MNHEY and CDR2 SVGAGI. The CDR3 consists of 13 residues. The sequence was obtained from an adult in good health. The chain has TRBV6-5 and TRBJ2-7; D is perhaps TRBD1 or TRBD2 (5 bases each). Specimen: peripheral blood, collected on day 0 of AZD1222 vaccination. The CDR3 region is CASNPGTYYEQYF. CDR3 bases: TGTGCCAGCAATCCCGGGACGTACTACGAGCAGTACTTC.